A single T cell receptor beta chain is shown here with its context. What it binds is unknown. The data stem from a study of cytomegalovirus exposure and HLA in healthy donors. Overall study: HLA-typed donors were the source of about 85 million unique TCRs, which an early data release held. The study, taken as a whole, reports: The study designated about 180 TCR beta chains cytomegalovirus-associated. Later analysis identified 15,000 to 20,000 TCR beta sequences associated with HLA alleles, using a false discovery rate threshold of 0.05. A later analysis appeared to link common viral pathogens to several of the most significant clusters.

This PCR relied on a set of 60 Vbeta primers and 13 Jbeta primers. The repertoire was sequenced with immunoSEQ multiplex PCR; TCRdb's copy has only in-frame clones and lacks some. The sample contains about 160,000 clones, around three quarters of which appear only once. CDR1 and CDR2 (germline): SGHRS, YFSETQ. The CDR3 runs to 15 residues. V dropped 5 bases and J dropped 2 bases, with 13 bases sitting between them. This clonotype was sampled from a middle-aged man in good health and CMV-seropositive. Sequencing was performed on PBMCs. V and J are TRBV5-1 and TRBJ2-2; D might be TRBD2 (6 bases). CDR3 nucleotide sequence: TGCGCCAGCAGGGGGGGAGGCTTCAACACCGGGGAGCTGTTTTTT. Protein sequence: CASRGGGFNTGELFF.